This T cell receptor (beta chain) was identified during a study of blood T cells in healthy people across ages. Each donor gave 9 to 10 milliliters of peripheral blood. The authors isolated at least 7 million PBMCs per sample. The germline V gene has CDR1 DFQATT and CDR2 SNEGSKA (reference sequence). The CDR3 extends over 16 amino acids. V was clipped by 7 bases and J by 6 bases; unmatched bases: 15. Study conclusions and caveats: It was found that TCR beta diversity correlated strongly with the percentage of naive T cells. There were more naive CD4+ cells and higher diversity in long-lived donors than in aged donors.

The second PCR ran about 6 to 12 cycles with a sample-barcoded 5' primer and J-beta primers. TCRdb passed the 5' RACE reads through MiXCR, listing each CDR3 protein once. The repertoire consists of about 1.5 million distinct CDR3 sequences, with around 40% occurring once and the leading ten covering more than 4%. In regard to this clonotype: Antigen: not known.

This TCR came from a young woman in good health. This chain joins TRBV20-1 and TRBJ2-1; 10 bases line up with TRBD2. The specimen was blood. In DNA, the CDR3 is TGCAGTGTCGCCCCAGGGCCTAGCGGGAGAGCCAATGAGCAGTTCTTC. It codes for CSVAPGPSGRANEQFF.